The TCR beta chain described here comes from a study of T cell responses to AZD1222 COVID-19 vaccine. TCRdb's copy holds only in-frame clones and misses some; the assay was immunoSEQ multiplex PCR. The sample holds more than 150,000 clones, approximately 91% seen once. The CDR3 is 17 residues long. J was trimmed by 4 bases and V by 4 bases; bases with no gene match: 12. The germline CDR1 and CDR2 sequences are LGHNA and YSLEER. The rearrangement joins TRBV4-3 to TRBJ2-2; TRBD2 aligns across 7 bases. Sequencing was performed on peripheral blood, taken 28 days after the second AZD1222 dose. The origin of this receptor is an adult who received the AZD1222 COVID-19 vaccine. The CDR3 here is CASSLNGGTRVTGELFF. The CDR3 DNA reads TGCGCCAGCAGCCTGAACGGGGGGACGCGAGTCACCGGGGAGCTGTTTTTT.